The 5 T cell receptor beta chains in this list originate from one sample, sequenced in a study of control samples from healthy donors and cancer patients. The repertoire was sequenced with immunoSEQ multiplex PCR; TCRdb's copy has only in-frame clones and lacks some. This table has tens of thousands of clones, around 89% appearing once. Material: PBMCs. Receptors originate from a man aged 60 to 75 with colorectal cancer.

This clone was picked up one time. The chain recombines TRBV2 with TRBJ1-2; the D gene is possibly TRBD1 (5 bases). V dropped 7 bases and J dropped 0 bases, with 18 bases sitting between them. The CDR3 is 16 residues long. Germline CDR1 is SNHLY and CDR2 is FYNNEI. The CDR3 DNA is TGTGCCAGCACCTTGGGACCAGACCGGCCTAACTATGGCTACACCTTC. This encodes CASTLGPDRPNYGYTF.

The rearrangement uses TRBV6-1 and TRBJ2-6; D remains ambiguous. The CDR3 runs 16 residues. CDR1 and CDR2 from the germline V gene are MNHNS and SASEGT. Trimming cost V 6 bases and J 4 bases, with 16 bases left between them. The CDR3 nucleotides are TGTGCCAGCAGCGAACGTATAGGGCTGGGGGCCAACGTCCTGACTTTC. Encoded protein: CASSERIGLGANVLTF.

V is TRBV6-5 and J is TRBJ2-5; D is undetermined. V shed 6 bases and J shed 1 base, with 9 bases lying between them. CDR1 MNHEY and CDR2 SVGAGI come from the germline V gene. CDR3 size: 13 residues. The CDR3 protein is CASSLSVQETQYF. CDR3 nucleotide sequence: TGTGCCAGCAGCTTGTCGGTCCAAGAGACCCAGTACTTC.

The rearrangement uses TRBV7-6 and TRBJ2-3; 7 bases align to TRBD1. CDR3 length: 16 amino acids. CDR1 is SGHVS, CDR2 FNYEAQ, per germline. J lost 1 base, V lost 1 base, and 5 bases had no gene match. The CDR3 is CASSLGYRGGTDTQYF. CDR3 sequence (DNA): TGTGCCAGCAGCTTAGGGTACAGGGGCGGCACAGATACGCAGTATTTT.

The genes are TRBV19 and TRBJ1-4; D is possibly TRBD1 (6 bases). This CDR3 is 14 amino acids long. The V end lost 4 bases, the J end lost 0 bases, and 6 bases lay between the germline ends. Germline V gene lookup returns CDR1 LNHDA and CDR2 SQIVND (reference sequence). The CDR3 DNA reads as TGTGCCAGTAGTACAGGGGCAACTAATGAAAAACTGTTTTTT. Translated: CASSTGATNEKLFF.